This record looks at one TCR beta chain sequence and its context. Its recognized antigen is unknown. Per-nucleotide qualities are absent, and no much larger clonotype sits a single base away. This specimen belongs to a study of beta chain features in type 1 diabetes (dated by TCRdb to 2016 to 2019). For the study in its entirety: Mean age, gender distribution, total cell number and subset yield did not differ between patients and healthy donors. Across all samples, fewer than 130 million sorted cells were examined, and cell number per subset correlated strongly with RNA yield. In the study, TCRB repertoires of sorted circulating CD4+ T cell subsets from recently diagnosed type 1 diabetes patients were compared with those of matched healthy donors. Naive and central memory subsets were obtained from all 30 or so donors, but regulatory and stem cell-like memory subsets were isolated from only 8 patients and about eight healthy donors. Overall results and qualifications from the work: Type 1 diabetes patients showed a moderate but significant shortening of TCRB CDR3 length in all four CD4+ subsets. At VDJ recombination sites, type 1 diabetes patients had fewer insertions and more deleted nucleotides, which implies abnormalities in thymic rearrangement. Shorter templates might be favored by PCR, yet because patient and control samples were amplified and corrected together, any such skew would affect both groups equally. The naive, central memory and regulatory TCRB repertoires appeared to resemble one another more closely among patients than among healthy donors. Only small numbers of individuals were included in the HLA sub-analyses, which left unresolved whether HLA type had any influence on TCRB rearrangement. Because cDNA was sequenced instead of genomic DNA, activated cells with high expression could be over-represented, although the groups did not differ in activation or CD3 levels.

The CDR3 measures 20 amino acids from cysteine to phenylalanine. Just CDR3 DNA is preserved here, 60 bases in frame from base 1. Based on the germline V gene, the CDR1 and CDR2 sequences are SGHRS and YFSETQ. The V and J ends are trimmed by 0 bases and 0 bases, leaving 22 bases between them. All of the isolated RNA was reverse transcribed with the High Capacity cDNA Reverse Transcription Kit, so expressed TCRB transcripts were sequenced. Naive, central memory and regulatory T cell samples underwent deep immunoSEQ sequencing, averaging about 3.57 million total reads per sample. Sorted cells were lysed in RLT buffer, and RNA was extracted using DNase-treated RNeasy Micro or Mini kits according to cell number. To prevent cross-contamination, each cell subset was processed individually, whereas patient and healthy donor samples were processed jointly. Using the immunoSEQ multiplex PCR, TCRB sequences were amplified from cDNA into 87-bp fragments spanning the CDR3 region. Sequencing of the amplicons was performed on the Illumina HiSeq platform. Per the original workflow: PCR bias was corrected computationally using synthetic template baselines, and reads within Hamming distance 2 were collapsed, with unmergeable singletons discarded. Reads were aligned to IMGT to assign V, D and J genes, CDR3 length, and insertions or deletions at six rearrangement sites. Within each subset, clonotype counts were normalized to sorted cell number, and only after that were true diversity and Gini coefficients computed with the tcR R package. The overlap coefficient, calculated on TCRB nucleotide sequences, was used to quantify repertoire sharing. Out-of-frame TCRB sequences from naive cells were analyzed to stand in for the pre-selection repertoire. Here the immuneACCESS table is served through TCRdb, limited to in-frame sequences with V and J called. Missing clones are a known gap in these copies; in checked studies unresolved V genes cover under half, and the rest lacks a known reason. V, J and clone size reflect that table, while D and trimming were determined from the DNA. Within this sample are fewer than 450,000 clones, with roughly 13% of them counted one time only. The top ten clonotypes cover roughly 0.015% of the sample.

From each donor, a single peripheral blood sample of around 0.12 L on average was drawn into heparinised tubes. A BD FACSAria II and a panel including CD45RO, CCR7, CD25, CD127, CD95 and CD27 were used to sort naive, central memory, regulatory and stem cell-like memory CD4+ T cells. A purity above 95% was achieved for all sorted populations. PBMCs were isolated immediately by Lymphoprep density gradient centrifugation and stained directly without culture. So that batch effects would be minimized, each experiment stained and sorted samples in pairs, pairing one healthy donor with one patient. The sequence links TRBV5-1 to TRBJ2-1; TRBD1 could be the D gene, as 7 bases match. This clonotype originated in a woman aged 18-29 years with type 1 diabetes. Sequenced: naive CD4+ T cells from blood. Reading the label with the study, this specimen's cell subset or site is: true naive CD4+ T cells. The sequenced DNA: TGCGCCAGCAGCTTGGTTAGGGGGCCCGGAGGGGAAAGCTCCTACAATGAGCAGTTCTTC. Its amino acids are CASSLVRGPGGESSYNEQFF.